The entry below gives a single T cell receptor (beta chain) sequence along with its context. The data derive from a study of T cell changes during pregnancy in multiple sclerosis. The CDR3 runs to 15 residues. Germline CDR1 is MNHEY and CDR2 is SMNVEV (reference sequence). With 7 bases clipped from V and 0 bases from J, the junction kept 4 bases outside the gene matches. Method: immunoSEQ multiplex PCR; TCRdb's copy keeps in-frame clones and lacks some. The sample lists under 85,000 clones; roughly 90% were seen once. This clonotype was obtained from a female donor in good health, enrolled as a control in a pregnancy study. This chain joins TRBV27 and TRBJ1-1; 11 bases align to TRBD1. The sample in question was CD4+ T cells from peripheral blood mononuclear cells, obtained in the third trimester of pregnancy. For the CDR3, the DNA is TGTGCCAGCACCCGGACAGGGGGCTTGAACACTGAAGCTTTCTTT. Translation: CASTRTGGLNTEAFF.